A selection of T cell receptor beta chains follows, all from one sample in a study of cytomegalovirus exposure and HLA in healthy donors. Sequenced by immunoSEQ multiplex PCR; TCRdb stores in-frame clones only, minus some. The sample records over 150,000 clones, around 85% being singletons. The sample was PBMCs. These receptors all stem from a human donor in good health. Each CDR3 is given without its conserved first and last residue. Each record gives: V gene, D gene, J gene, CDR3 protein. D genes are given only for firm matches.

>TRBV5-6|TRBD1|TRBJ1-6
ASSLRGTGGISPLH
>TRBV4-3|TRBD2|TRBJ2-3
ASSQELLAGYTDTQY
>TRBV7-2|TRBD1|TRBJ1-5
ASSLVGTGGGGNQPQH
>TRBV6-5|TRBD1|TRBJ2-7
ASSLDRAFSYEQY
>TRBV5-4|TRBD1|TRBJ1-4
ASSLRGPGSNEKLF
>TRBV19|-|TRBJ1-2
ASRWGRSNYGYT
>TRBV14|-|TRBJ1-1
ASSLSTGDYTEAF
>TRBV10-3|-|TRBJ1-2
AISDRFNYGYT
>TRBV11-2|TRBD1|TRBJ2-7
ASSKPPPGQGGFYEQY
>TRBV18|-|TRBJ2-2
ASSPTGINIPGELF
>TRBV19|TRBD1|TRBJ1-1
ASSPLPTGGGEAF
>TRBV7-2|TRBD1|TRBJ2-2
ASSSDRGITGELF
>TRBV1|-|TRBJ2-7
TSSRRGDVVN
>TRBV7-9|TRBD1|TRBJ2-2
ASSRTGFHGELF
>TRBV28|TRBD1|TRBJ2-7
ASRATGRYEQY
>TRBV11-3|TRBD1|TRBJ2-1
ASSLGQDRDEQF
>TRBV6-5|TRBD2|TRBJ2-3
ASSYLAGGSTDTQY
>TRBV6-4|TRBD1|TRBJ1-1
AGGTGNTEAF
>TRBV11-3|-|TRBJ2-2
ASSLGGGGNTGELF
>TRBV2|TRBD2|TRBJ2-1
ASSTSGGINEQF
>TRBV5-1|-|TRBJ2-2
ASSLVTGTDSSGELF
>TRBV25-1|-|TRBJ1-1
ASAGRSGTEAF
>TRBV20-1|-|TRBJ1-4
SASNEKLF
>TRBV6-1|-|TRBJ1-1
ASSVRGGDTEAF
>TRBV6-6|-|TRBJ1-1
ASSYNRGGSITEAF
>TRBV4-3|-|TRBJ2-1
ASSRTPTGGSYNEQF
>TRBV6-1|TRBD2|TRBJ2-3
ASTASGGTDTQY